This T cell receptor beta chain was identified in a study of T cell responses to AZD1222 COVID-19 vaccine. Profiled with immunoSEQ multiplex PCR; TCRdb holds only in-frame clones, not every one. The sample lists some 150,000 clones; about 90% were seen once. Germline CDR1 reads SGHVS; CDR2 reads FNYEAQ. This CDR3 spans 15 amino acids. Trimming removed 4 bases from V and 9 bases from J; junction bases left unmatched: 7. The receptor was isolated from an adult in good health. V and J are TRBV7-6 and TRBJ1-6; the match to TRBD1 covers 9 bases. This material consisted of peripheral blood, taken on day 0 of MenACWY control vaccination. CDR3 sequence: CASSSGQGIVSPLHF. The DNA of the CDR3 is TGTGCCAGCAGCTCTGGACAGGGGATCGTTTCACCCCTCCACTTT.